The clone carrying this T cell receptor beta chain was detected a few times. This sample was included in a study of T-cell reconstitution after alpha-beta-depleted transplantation in children. Trimming cost V 0 bases and J 2 bases, with 8 bases left between them. Per the germline V gene, CDR1 is SGHRS and CDR2 is YFSETQ. The CDR3 contains 14 residues. The library targeted TCRbeta and was prepared with unique molecular identifiers. TCRdb processed the PCR reads anew with MiXCR; each CDR3 protein has one entry. In the table there are hundreds of thousands of distinct CDR3 sequences, 10% to 15% of which are singletons.

Material: PBMCs, obtained before TCRalphabeta/CD19-depleted stem cell transplant. This rearrangement joins TRBV5-1 to TRBJ1-2; tentatively, D is TRBD1 (5 bases). The sequence was obtained from a girl between 2 and 10 years old with congenital amegakaryocytic thrombocytopenia, due to receive a stem cell transplant. The CDR3 DNA reads TGCGCCAGCAGCTTGGAGGAGGGGAACTATGGCTACACCTTC. It is translated as CASSLEEGNYGYTF.